A single sample gave rise to the 17 T cell receptor beta chains below, sequenced in a study of blood T cell repertoires in COVID-19. Libraries were prepared by immunoSEQ multiplex PCR; TCRdb keeps only in-frame clonotypes and omits some of them. The data hold more than 95,000 clones, with around 84% observed a single time. The sequenced sample was peripheral blood. The source of these receptors is a man between 60 and 75 years old with acute or convalescent COVID-19.

The chain employs TRBV28 and TRBJ2-5; a weak D match, TRBD1 (5 bases). The germline V and J ends were trimmed by 0 bases and 7 bases, with 15 bases remaining between them. The germline V gene encodes CDR1 MDHEN and CDR2 SYDVKM. The length of the CDR3 is 15 residues. CDR3 DNA: TGTGCCAGCAGTTTATGGGCAGGGCCGAAGAGGACCCAGTACTTC. Translating it yields CASSLWAGPKRTQYF. The whole variable domain, filled in from reference TRBV28 and TRBJ2-5, reads DVKVTQSSRYLVKRTGEKVFLECVQDMDHENMFWYRQDPGLGLRLIYFSYDVKMKEKGDIPEGYSVSREKKERFSLILESASTNQTSMYLCASSLWAGPKRTQYFGPGTRLLVL.

This sequence joins TRBV29-1 and TRBJ2-5; 7 bases align to TRBD1. After removal of 4 bases from V and 0 bases from J, the junction contained 8 bases not matched to a gene. Per the germline V gene, CDR1 is SQVTM and CDR2 is ANQGSEA. The CDR3 contains 15 residues. CDR3 amino acids: CSVGGTAQNQETQYF. CDR3 DNA sequence: TGCAGCGTTGGGGGGACAGCTCAAAACCAAGAGACCCAGTACTTC. Supplemented by reference TRBV29-1 and TRBJ2-5, the full variable domain reads SAVISQKPSRDICQRGTSLTIQCQVDSQVTMMFWYRQQPGQSLTLIATANQGSEATYESGFVIDKFPISRPNLTFSTLTVSNMSPEDSSIYLCSVGGTAQNQETQYFGPGTRLLVL.

The chain joins TRBV29-1 to TRBJ1-1, with 9 bases lining up with TRBD1. Trimming removed 6 bases from V and 5 bases from J; junction bases left unmatched: 4. Germline V gene sequence: CDR1 SQVTM, CDR2 ANQGSEA. CDR3 length equals 12 residues. CDR3 DNA: TGCAGCGTCGACAGGGGGAGGACTGAAGCTTTCTTT. It specifies CSVDRGRTEAFF.

The gene calls are TRBV19 and TRBJ2-2, with 14 positions matching TRBD2. V was pared by 7 bases and J by 3 bases, with 4 bases of the junction left unmatched. From germline, CDR1 is LNHDA and CDR2 SQIVND (reference sequence). This CDR3 region has 16 residues. CDR3 bases: TGTGCCAGTACAGGGACTAGCGGGAGTCACACCGGGGAGCTGTTTTTT. This translates into CASTGTSGSHTGELFF.

This sequence joins TRBV7-9 and TRBJ2-3; 9 bases fit TRBD1. Germline V lookup: CDR1 SEHNR, CDR2 FQNEAQ (reference sequence). V lost 5 bases and J lost 3; bases outside the gene matches: 6. This CDR3 is 15 amino acids long. The CDR3 nucleotides are TGTGCCAGCAGCCGTAGACAGGGGGAGACAGATACGCAGTATTTT. It is translated as CASSRRQGETDTQYF. Supplemented by reference TRBV7-9 and TRBJ2-3, the full variable domain reads DTGVSQNPRHKITKRGQNVTFRCDPISEHNRLYWYRQTLGQGPEFLTYFQNEAQLEKSRLLSDRFSAERPKGSFSTLEIQRTEQGDSAMYLCASSRRQGETDTQYFGPGTRLTVL.

The rearrangement joins TRBV7-2 to TRBJ2-1; 13 bases are shared with TRBD2. The CDR3 spans 18 residues. V shed 4 bases, J shed 3 bases, and the junction held 9 bases outside the gene matches. In germline, CDR1 is SGHTA, CDR2 FQGNSA. CDR3 DNA sequence: TGTGCCAGCAGCTCTCCGGGACTAGCGGGACTTATCTACAATGAGCAGTTCTTC. Translated, it gives CASSSPGLAGLIYNEQFF.

This rearrangement joins TRBV29-1 to TRBJ1-2; D remains ambiguous. Trimming removed 7 bases from V and 6 bases from J, with 27 bases in between. CDR1 is SQVTM and CDR2 is ANQGSEA in the germline V gene. This CDR3 contains 16 residues. CDR3 protein: CSAEDPVLGRGHGYTF. DNA for the CDR3: TGCAGCGCCGAAGACCCGGTTTTAGGGAGAGGGCATGGCTACACCTTC.

The V call is TRBV4-1, the J call TRBJ2-2, with D possibly matching TRBD1 (5 bases). CDR3 length equals 18 residues. The germline V gene encodes CDR1 MGHRA and CDR2 YSYEKL. V was clipped by 1 base and J by 1 base, with 16 bases between them. CDR3 in amino acids: CASSQVQGSSGNTGELFF. The DNA for the CDR3 is TGCGCCAGCAGCCAAGTTCAGGGTTCGTCGGGGAACACCGGGGAGCTGTTTTTT.

J is TRBJ2-7 and V is TRBV5-6, with 11 bases aligning to TRBD2. CDR3 length equals 14 residues. The V gene's germline CDR1 is SGHDT and CDR2 YYEEEE. The J segment lost 2 bases and the V segment lost 7 bases, leaving 5 bases of the junction unmatched. CDR3 sequence (DNA): TGTGCCAGCCGACGACTAGCGGGAACCTACGAGCAGTACTTC. Residues: CASRRLAGTYEQYF.

The chain employs TRBV6-4 and TRBJ2-1; D is possibly TRBD1 (6 bases). Germline CDR1 MRHNA, CDR2 SNTAGT. V shed 6 bases and J shed 5 bases, with 11 bases lying between them. The CDR3 runs to 13 residues. In nucleotides, the CDR3 is TGTGCCAGCAGCACGGACAGCCACAATGAGCAGTTCTTC. Translating gives CASSTDSHNEQFF.

The rearrangement links TRBV7-8 to TRBJ2-2, with D possibly being TRBD1 (6 bases). CDR3 length equals 13 residues. Per the germline V gene, CDR1 is SGHVS and CDR2 is FQNEAQ. The V and J ends lost 5 bases and 7 bases respectively, with 11 bases between them. CDR3 residues: CASSPTGHGELFF. The CDR3 nucleotides read TGTGCCAGCAGCCCCACAGGGCACGGGGAGCTGTTTTTT.

CDR3 nucleotides: TGTGCCAGCAGCACCTACTACGAGCAGTACTTC. Amino acid sequence: CASSTYYEQYF. The chain employs TRBV9 and TRBJ2-7; no clear D. Germline V gene lookup returns CDR1 SGDLS and CDR2 YYNGEE. The V end was cut by 4 bases, the J end by 3 bases, with 5 bases between. The CDR3 totals 11 residues.

The chain couples TRBV7-2 to TRBJ1-5, with D unclear. Germline CDR1 is SGHTA and CDR2 is FQGNSA. CDR3 size: 13 residues. Trimming pared 3 bases from V and 5 bases from J, leaving 8 bases between. The chain's CDR3 is CASSLTGYQPQHF. The CDR3 nucleotides read TGTGCCAGCAGCTTGACGGGTTATCAGCCCCAGCATTTT.

The V call is TRBV24-1, the J call TRBJ1-2, with 8 bases identical to TRBD1. There are 15 residues in the CDR3. CDR1 KGHDR and CDR2 SFDVKD come from the germline V gene. V gave up 4 bases and J gave up 8 bases; unmatched junction bases: 11. The CDR3 bases are TGTGCCACCAGTGACCCTTCCACAGGGGGAGACGGCTACACCTTC. This sequence encodes CATSDPSTGGDGYTF.

V gene TRBV24-1 combines with J gene TRBJ1-1; 7 nucleotides match TRBD1. The ends lost 2 bases at V and 6 bases at J; junction bases unmatched: 11. This CDR3 has 16 residues. The germline CDR1 and CDR2 sequences are KGHDR and SFDVKD. The CDR3 region has the DNA TGTGCCACCAGTGATTCCCGACAGGGTGCCAGCGCTGAAGCTTTCTTT. Residues: CATSDSRQGASAEAFF.

The genes are TRBV11-3 and TRBJ1-2; the D gene is possibly TRBD1 (5 bases). Trimming cost V 1 base and J 3 bases, with 15 bases left between them. The CDR3 extends over 16 amino acids. The V gene's germline CDR1 is SGHNT and CDR2 YENEEA. The CDR3 region is CASSLGQGTTYYGYTF. The CDR3 nucleotides read TGTGCCAGCAGCTTAGGTCAGGGAACTACTTACTATGGCTACACCTTC.

This chain links TRBV7-2 with TRBJ2-5; 8 nucleotides align to TRBD1. The CDR3 totals 16 residues. V shed 5 bases and J 5 bases; nucleotides not matched to a gene: 13. Germline V gene data show CDR1 as SGHTA and CDR2 as FQGNSA. The CDR3 sequence is CASSGQGRGSGETQYF. The DNA for the CDR3 is TGTGCCAGCAGCGGACAGGGTCGAGGGTCAGGGGAGACCCAGTACTTC.